A selection of T cell receptor beta chains follows, all from one sample in a study of beta chain features in type 1 diabetes. TCRdb keeps only in-frame clones here, not all; method: immunoSEQ multiplex PCR. The sample lists around 140,000 clones, less than 10% occurring once. The sample taken for sequencing was central memory CD4+ T cells from blood. All receptors derive from a woman in her forties in good health. CDR3s leave out the opening cysteine and the closing phenylalanine or tryptophan.

cdr3_length v_call cdr3_aa
13 TRBV19 ASGPSGGLYNEQF
12 TRBV6-5 ASSPGDGYQPQH
12 TRBV6-5 ASNRRTAQETQY
11 TRBV5-1 ASSLYSRETQY
13 TRBV7-2 ASSPSQLARDTQY
10 TRBV5-1 ASRGNSYEQY
9 TRBV6-1 ASTPGYGYT
11 TRBV27 ASSLQGLSGYT
12 TRBV6-4 ASSPGGQGSPLH
12 TRBV6-5 ASSYLGGSYEQY
12 TRBV9 ASSVATGEYEQY
12 TRBV7-2 ASSLMLGGETQY
15 TRBV5-6 ASSLAGLDPSTDTQY
14 TRBV9 ASSVAEGQGTYEQY
15 TRBV25-1 ASSEDRGQGTYNEQF
13 TRBV7-2 ASSLKGAVTGELF
10 TRBV18 ASSEQRNEQY
13 TRBV2 ASSETVSSYNEQF
13 TRBV11-2 ASSLSLAGAGEQF
12 TRBV7-2 ASSMGQGGTEAF
12 TRBV6-1 ASRSGGAGETQY
15 TRBV4-1 ASSLRLPAGETYEQY
11 TRBV11-2 ASSQDRAFGYT
18 TRBV10-3 AISGPGRAGLAGAYNEQF
14 TRBV5-3 ARSLVPRGRPDTQY
14 TRBV10-3 ASSEVGGNSYNEQF
14 TRBV4-1 ASSQAQGDFDTEAF
12 TRBV7-2 ASSLDRISYEQY
14 TRBV5-1 ASSPNAGQGQETQY
14 TRBV4-3 ASSQEAGVVTDTQY
16 TRBV15 ATSRDLFGQGGIPEAF
11 TRBV10-3 AISESGLGEAF
12 TRBV18 ASSLDRGITEAF
12 TRBV11-2 ASSLRQGENTIY
12 TRBV10-3 AISTGLGDYGYT
14 TRBV5-1 ASSAAGTGSGNTIY